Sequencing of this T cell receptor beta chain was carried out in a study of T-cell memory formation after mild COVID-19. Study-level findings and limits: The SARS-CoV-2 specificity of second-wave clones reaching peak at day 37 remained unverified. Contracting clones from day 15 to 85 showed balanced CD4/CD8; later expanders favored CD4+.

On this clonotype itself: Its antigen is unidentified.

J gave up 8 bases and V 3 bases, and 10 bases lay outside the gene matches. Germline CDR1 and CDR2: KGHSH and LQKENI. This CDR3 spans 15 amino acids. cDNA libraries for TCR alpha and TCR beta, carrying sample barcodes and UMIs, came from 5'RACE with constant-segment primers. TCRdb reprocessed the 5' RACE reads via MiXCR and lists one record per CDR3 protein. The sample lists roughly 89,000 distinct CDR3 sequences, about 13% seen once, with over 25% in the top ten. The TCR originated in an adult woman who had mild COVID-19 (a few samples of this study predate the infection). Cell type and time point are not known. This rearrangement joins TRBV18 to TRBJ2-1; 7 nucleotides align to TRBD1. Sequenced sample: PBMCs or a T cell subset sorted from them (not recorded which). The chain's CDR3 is CASSPENRGLDEQFF. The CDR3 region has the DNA TGTGCCAGCTCACCGGAGAACAGGGGTTTGGATGAGCAGTTCTTC.